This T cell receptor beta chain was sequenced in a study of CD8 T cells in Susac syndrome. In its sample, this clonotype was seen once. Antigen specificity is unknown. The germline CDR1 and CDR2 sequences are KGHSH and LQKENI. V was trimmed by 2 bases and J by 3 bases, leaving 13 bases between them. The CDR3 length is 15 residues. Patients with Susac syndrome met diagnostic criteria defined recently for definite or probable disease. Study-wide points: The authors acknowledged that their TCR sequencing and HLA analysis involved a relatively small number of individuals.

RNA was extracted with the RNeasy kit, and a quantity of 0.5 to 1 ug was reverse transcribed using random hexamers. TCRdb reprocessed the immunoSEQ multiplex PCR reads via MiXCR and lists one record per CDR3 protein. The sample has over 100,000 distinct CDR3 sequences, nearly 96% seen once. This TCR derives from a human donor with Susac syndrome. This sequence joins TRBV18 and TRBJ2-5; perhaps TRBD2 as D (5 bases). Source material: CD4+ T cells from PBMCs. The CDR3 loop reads CASSPGGYLEETQYF. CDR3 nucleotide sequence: TGTGCCAGCTCACCAGGAGGTTATCTCGAAGAGACCCAGTACTTC.